This T cell receptor (beta chain) was captured by sequencing in a study of cytomegalovirus exposure and HLA in healthy donors. General study points: Most TCR sequences showed up rarely, but some public TCRs showed up in many donors. High specificity and sensitivity for cytomegalovirus status were reported for the classifier.

Here immunoSEQ multiplex PCR was the method, and the copy in TCRdb shows in-frame clones only, minus some. Among around 150,000 clones listed, approximately 96% were seen once. Concerning this clone itself: Its cognate antigen is unknown.

Sample: PBMCs. This TCR was recovered from a woman aged 18-29 years in good health and CMV-seronegative.

CDR3 nucleotide sequence: TGTGCCAGCAGTCCAGACAGGGCTAGCACAGATACGCAGTATTTT. This codes for CASSPDRASTDTQYF. This chain connects TRBV6-5 to TRBJ2-3, with TRBD1 identical over 7 bases. The length of the CDR3 is 15 residues. Germline values: CDR1 MNHEY, CDR2 SVGAGI. Germline trimming cut 5 bases from V and 0 bases from J; bases unmatched to any gene: 5.